This T cell receptor (beta chain) stems from a study of T cell repertoires in aging, cancer and after chemotherapy. Findings of the study overall: In healthy donors, age-related TCR diversity loss mainly reflected lost richness.

In its sample, this clonotype was seen once. Its target is not known. The CDR3 has 19 amino acids. Per germline, CDR1 MRHNA and CDR2 SNTAGT. V trimming: 6 bases; J trimming: 0 bases; junction bases outside the gene matches: 17. TRB rearrangements spanning V, D and J were amplified using mixed TRB-A/B primers. TCRdb itself ran the multiplex PCR reads through MiXCR, one entry per CDR3 protein. The table lists more than 550 distinct CDR3 sequences, 25% to 30% of them singletons, with approximately 32% in the top ten. The template was genomic DNA from peripheral blood, not RNA. The receptor was derived from a human donor in good health. The chain joins TRBV6-4 to TRBJ2-7; 10 nucleotides line up with TRBD1. Sequenced: blood. The CDR3 loop reads CASSSPPGQGLLSSYEQYF. The CDR3 nucleotides are TGTGCCAGCAGCTCACCCCCGGGACAGGGGTTATTAAGCTCCTACGAGCAGTACTTC.